These T cell receptor beta chains were read from a single sample in a study of regulatory T cells in long-lasting Graves disease. TCRdb processed the multiplex PCR reads anew with MiXCR; each CDR3 protein has one entry. The data hold some 560,000 distinct CDR3 sequences, with roughly a sixth observed a single time. This sample was also put to use in a study of T cells in Graves' hyperthyroidism and ophthalmopathy.

Sequencing used peripheral blood mononuclear cells (PBMCs), obtained at new diagnosis, from a patient treated with antithyroid drugs. The receptors stem from a woman aged 40 to 65 with Graves disease. The CDR3 runs from the conserved cysteine through the conserved F or W. D genes are given only for firm matches. Clone size is shown for a subset of rows, as once, few, many or a class of expanded clone.

j_gene: TRBJ1-6
d_gene: NA
abundance: many
v_gene: TRBV2
CDR3aa: CASSDINRANSPLHF
CDR3nt: TGTGCCAGCAGTGATATCAACAGGGCCAATTCACCCCTCCACTTT

j_gene: TRBJ2-2
d_gene: TRBD1
abundance: many
v_gene: TRBV2
CDR3aa: CASRDRGFGTGELFF
CDR3nt: TGTGCCAGCAGGGACAGGGGATTCGGGACCGGGGAGCTGTTTTTT

j_gene: TRBJ1-3
d_gene: TRBD1
abundance: few
v_gene: TRBV4-1
CDR3aa: CASSQRTGGATIYF
CDR3nt: TGCGCCAGCAGCCAACGGACAGGGGGGGCCACCATATATTTT

j_gene: TRBJ2-1
d_gene: NA
abundance: many
v_gene: TRBV3-1
CDR3aa: CASSGTSTGNEQFF
CDR3nt: TGTGCCAGCAGCGGGACCTCCACGGGCAATGAGCAGTTCTTC

j_gene: TRBJ1-4
d_gene: TRBD1
abundance: once
v_gene: TRBV9
CDR3aa: CASSVAGTGGEKLFF
CDR3nt: TGTGCCAGCAGCGTAGCCGGGACAGGGGGAGAAAAACTGTTTTTT

j_gene: TRBJ2-5
d_gene: NA
abundance: NA
v_gene: TRBV11-2
CDR3aa: CASSLGNRLEETQYF
CDR3nt: TGTGCCAGCAGCTTAGGAAATCGACTAGAGGAGACCCAGTACTTC

j_gene: TRBJ1-1
d_gene: NA
abundance: many
v_gene: TRBV2
CDR3aa: CASREDTAITEAFF
CDR3nt: TGTGCCAGCAGAGAAGACACCGCAATTACTGAAGCTTTCTTT

j_gene: TRBJ2-1
d_gene: TRBD2
abundance: NA
v_gene: TRBV7-2
CDR3aa: CASSKSGVDNEQFF
CDR3nt: TGTGCCAGCAGCAAGAGCGGGGTTGACAATGAGCAGTTCTTC

j_gene: TRBJ1-1
d_gene: NA
abundance: many
v_gene: TRBV6-1
CDR3aa: CASSETGRTTEAFF
CDR3nt: TGTGCCAGCAGTGAGACAGGTCGGACCACTGAAGCTTTCTTT

j_gene: TRBJ2-7
d_gene: NA
abundance: NA
v_gene: TRBV5-1
CDR3aa: CASTIGGGSAYEQYF
CDR3nt: TGCGCCAGCACCATTGGAGGGGGGTCAGCCTACGAGCAGTACTTC

j_gene: TRBJ1-5
d_gene: NA
abundance: few
v_gene: TRBV20-1
CDR3aa: CSARKEGSSNQPQHF
CDR3nt: TGCAGTGCTAGGAAGGAGGGAAGTAGCAATCAGCCCCAGCATTTT

j_gene: TRBJ2-1
d_gene: NA
abundance: many
v_gene: TRBV5-1
CDR3aa: CASSLLTPPSYNEQFF
CDR3nt: TGCGCCAGCAGCTTGTTGACACCCCCTTCCTACAATGAGCAGTTCTTC

j_gene: TRBJ2-7
d_gene: TRBD1
abundance: NA
v_gene: TRBV12-3/TRBV12-4
CDR3aa: CASRWGQTGQGYEQYF
CDR3nt: TGTGCCAGCAGGTGGGGCCAAACGGGACAGGGCTACGAGCAGTACTTC

j_gene: TRBJ2-7
d_gene: TRBD1
abundance: NA
v_gene: TRBV10-1
CDR3aa: CASRGQGTSEQYF
CDR3nt: TGCGCCAGCAGGGGACAGGGGACCTCGGAGCAGTACTTC

j_gene: TRBJ1-3
d_gene: NA
abundance: NA
v_gene: TRBV9
CDR3aa: CASSVAPAITGNTIYF
CDR3nt: TGTGCCAGCAGCGTAGCACCTGCAATCACTGGAAACACCATATATTTT

j_gene: TRBJ2-2
d_gene: NA
abundance: NA
v_gene: TRBV3-1
CDR3aa: CASSQVSPRGAGELFF
CDR3nt: TGTGCCAGCAGCCAAGTTTCGCCACGGGGCGCCGGGGAGCTGTTTTTT

j_gene: TRBJ1-2
d_gene: TRBD1
abundance: NA
v_gene: TRBV6-2/TRBV6-3
CDR3aa: CASNRDSSNYGYTF
CDR3nt: TGTGCCAGCAATCGGGACAGTTCTAACTATGGCTACACCTTC